This TCR beta chain emerged from a study of Graves' ophthalmopathy and Graves' hyperthyroidism (dated by TCRdb to 2016 to 2019). Some background on the complete study: A patient counted as having stable hyperthyroidism if there was no progression to ophthalmopathy within 18 months of follow-up. To explore V-J signatures that distinguish ophthalmopathy from hyperthyroidism, a discovery set of 100 patients was enrolled, made up of around 40 with ophthalmopathy and around 57 with stable hyperthyroidism. An independent validation cohort was composed of 18 to 20 hyperthyroidism patients and around 16 patients who later progressed from hyperthyroidism to ophthalmopathy. In total, 120 to 150 blood samples were TCR-sequenced: approximately 40 ophthalmopathy, under 80 hyperthyroidism and some 17 hyperthyroidism-to-ophthalmopathy patients. To tell Graves' ophthalmopathy apart from Graves' hyperthyroidism, and to predict which patients would progress to ophthalmopathy, the study relied on TCR beta repertoire signatures. Following sample collection, hyperthyroidism patients were given methimazole at a starting dose of 30 mg daily, and ophthalmopathy patients were given high-dose intravenous methylprednisolone. In more than five hyperthyroidism patients, the T-cell repertoires found in thyroid tissue were compared with those found in blood.

The hyperthyroidism patients were 18 to 65 years old and newly diagnosed, with a disease duration of less than 2 months. Anyone with other autoimmune diseases, uncontrolled infections, pregnancy or lactation was excluded from the study. Diagnosis relied on clinical symptoms, serum thyroxine, TRAb, thyroid ultrasound and orbital computed tomography. Trizol reagent was used to extract the total RNA, and its quality was then checked on an Agilent 2100 Bioanalyzer. In regard to this clonotype: What antigen it recognizes has not been identified. Base-call qualities are not available, and no considerably larger clone is one nucleotide away.

TCR beta CDR3 regions were amplified from RNA transcripts for repertoire sequencing. The first round of RT-PCR was done with HTBI primers and the Qiagen OneStep RT-PCR kit, and was followed by a second round of multiplex PCR, then size selection and purification. Sequencing of the libraries was carried out on an Illumina HiSeq2000 in paired-end mode with 100 bp reads. The authors' pipeline ran thus. SOAPnuke was used to process the reads, throwing out any read that had adapters, had uncalled bases, had a mean Phred below 15, or lacked an exact constant-primer or identifier match. COPE v1.2.5 was used to merge high-quality paired reads. Unique nucleotide sequences were defined as clonotypes and aligned to IMGT TRB V, D and J references using MiTCR v1.1. Analysis was restricted to V-J combinations with a frequency above 0.0001, which covered roughly 99% of repertoires. For each V-J combination, a TCR clonal expansion and chaos score was defined as F50 clonal expansion divided by the chaos observed in the TCRdist matrix. Welch's t-statistics and random forest were used to reduce features to some 13 V-J combinations, which were fed into a naive Bayes classifier. The similarity between thyroid and blood repertoires was quantified using the Morisita-Horn index. TCRdb itself trimmed the public reads at Q25 with fastp, ran MiXCR and retained productive beta chains. For every CDR3 protein sequence, its rows merge into one entry that carries the most common genes and DNA. The V and J calls shown here were made by TCRdb, not taken from the authors' results. Recorded for this sample are 500,000 to 700,000 distinct CDR3 sequences; under 45% of them occurred a single time. About 4% of the sample comes from the top ten.

Points the paper makes about the study in general: In validation, the model predicted ophthalmopathy progression with 55% to 71% sensitivity and roughly 72% specificity; more than ten predicted patients were CT-confirmed with GO in a median of about 6.2 months. Sample size was not predetermined statistically, and investigators were not blinded to group allocation. In cross-validation, the 13-signature model distinguished ophthalmopathy from stable hyperthyroidism with around 90% sensitivity and roughly 84% specificity, while in the test set the corresponding values were roughly 80% and 75%. Among expanded thyroid clonotypes with frequency above 0.001, most also showed up in blood, which suggests that blood repertoires may reflect the thyroid immune response.

The sequence derives from an adult man with Graves' hyperthyroidism. Sample: peripheral blood or thyroid tissue (not recorded which).

The nucleotides are TGTGCCACCAGCAGAGAGGGGGGGGAGACCCAGCATTTT. It is translated as CATSREGGETQHF. This chain joins TRBV15 to TRBJ1-5; TRBD1 is perhaps the D gene, given 5 matching bases. CDR1 and CDR2 were assigned from the germline V gene (reference sequence) as LNHNV and YYDKDF. Reading from cysteine to phenylalanine, the CDR3 counts 13 amino acids. The entry retains the CDR3 DNA only, 39 bases that are in frame from base 1. V loses 0 bases, J loses 11 bases, and the germline ends lie 11 bases apart.